This T cell receptor beta chain was identified in a study of blood T cell repertoires in COVID-19. On the study more broadly: T cells, B-cell-depleted T cells, or PBMCs provided the cDNA or gDNA that served as material.

Trimming stripped 3 bases from V and 4 bases from J, with 9 bases between. The CDR3 length is 13 residues. Per the germline V gene, CDR1 is ENHRY and CDR2 is SYGVKD. Here immunoSEQ multiplex PCR was the method, and the copy in TCRdb shows in-frame clones only, minus some. The sample shows 300,000 or so clones, 80% to 95% of them seen only once. Cohort 3 recovery required two negative PCRs, clearance, or symptom resolution. The sample consisted of PBMCs or T cells enriched from blood (not recorded which). This clonotype was sampled from a woman between 25 and 40 years old who had recovered from COVID-19. The gene calls are TRBV10-3 and TRBJ1-1; the D is unclear. The CDR3 nucleotides are TGTGCCATCAGTGAAGGCTACAGCACTGAAGCTTTCTTT. As protein: CAISEGYSTEAFF.